This T cell receptor beta chain comes out of a study of cytomegalovirus exposure and HLA in healthy donors. Study in general: The approximately 120 validation repertoires were produced on the same platform as the roughly 690 repertoires of the first cohort. This was reported in a later analysis. Study observations and caveats: Fewer than 200 TCR beta chains were listed as cytomegalovirus-associated.

Remarks on this clone: The antigen is undetermined.

Trimming cost V 5 bases and J 6 bases; bases outside gene matches: 8. Looked up from germline, CDR1 is SQVTM and CDR2 is ANQGSEA. This CDR3 has 14 residues. The repertoire was sequenced with immunoSEQ multiplex PCR; TCRdb's copy has only in-frame clones and lacks some. This sample has fewer than 250,000 clones, with 80% to 90% found just once. The TCR was taken from a man younger than 30 in good health and CMV-seronegative. The chain has TRBV29-1 and TRBJ2-2; 8 nucleotides line up with TRBD2. Sequences were obtained from PBMCs. This CDR3 is CSVSGTSFAGELFF. The CDR3 DNA reads TGCAGCGTTTCCGGGACTAGTTTCGCCGGGGAGCTGTTTTTT.